The sequence of this T cell receptor beta chain was determined in a study of blood T cell repertoires in COVID-19. Looking at the study overall: Samples came from the United States, Italy and Spain, spanning acute and convalescent COVID-19. The cDNA or gDNA used as material had been derived from T cells, B-cell-depleted T cells, or PBMCs.

The CDR3 length is 11 residues. Germline-derived CDR1 and CDR2 are GTSNPN and SVGIG (reference sequence). The ends were cut back, 6 bases at V and 8 bases at J, with 8 bases in the middle. The Seattle patients joined while their infection was active and were tracked longitudinally afterward. In the original processing: Reference gene primer amplification in the assay estimated nucleated cell counts. Libraries were prepared by immunoSEQ multiplex PCR; TCRdb keeps only in-frame clonotypes and omits some of them. V and J calls and clone size are those listed in that table; D and trimming were worked out from the DNA. Of over 120,000 clones in the sample, about 85% were seen once.

The TCR comes from a woman aged 65 to 85 with COVID-19, enrolled during active disease. The chain employs TRBV30 and TRBJ1-6; unclear D gene. The sequencing input was peripheral blood. The DNA for the CDR3 is TGTGCCTGCGGCGGGGATTCACCCCTCCACTTT. Amino acids: CACGGDSPLHF.